This T cell receptor (beta chain) was sequenced during a study of CD8 T cells in Susac syndrome. RNA amounts of about 0.5 to 1 ug underwent reverse transcription with random hexamers. Coverage of TCR beta CDR3 amplification by immunoSEQ multiplex PCR extended to 54 Vbeta and 13 Jbeta. Each CDR3 protein is one row after TCRdb ran MiXCR on the immunoSEQ multiplex PCR reads. This table has 170,000 or so distinct CDR3 sequences, over 85% appearing once. The length of the CDR3 is 13 residues. The V gene lost 10 bases and the J gene lost 1 base, with 13 bases spanning the gap. Germline V lookup: CDR1 MDHEN, CDR2 SYDVKM. Those who served as multiple sclerosis controls were treatment-naive patients with stable or active relapsing-remitting disease.

The sequenced sample consisted of CD4+ T cells from PBMCs. The receptor's source is a human donor with multiple sclerosis. The V call is TRBV28, the J call TRBJ1-1; D possibly corresponds to TRBD1 (5 bases). CDR3 protein: CATWGSSNTEAFF. DNA for the CDR3: TGTGCCACCTGGGGCAGCTCGAACACTGAAGCTTTCTTT.